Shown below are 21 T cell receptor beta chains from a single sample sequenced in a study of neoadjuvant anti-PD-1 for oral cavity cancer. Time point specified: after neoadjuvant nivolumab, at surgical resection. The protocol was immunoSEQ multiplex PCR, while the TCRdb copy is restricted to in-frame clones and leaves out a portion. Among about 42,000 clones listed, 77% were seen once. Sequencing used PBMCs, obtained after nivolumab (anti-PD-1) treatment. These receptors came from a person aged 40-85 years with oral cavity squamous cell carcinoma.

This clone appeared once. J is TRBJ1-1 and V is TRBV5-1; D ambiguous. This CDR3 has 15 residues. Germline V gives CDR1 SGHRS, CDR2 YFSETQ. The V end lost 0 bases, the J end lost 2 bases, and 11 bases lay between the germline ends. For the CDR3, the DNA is TGCGCCAGCAGCTTGGACGGCAGAGTAAACACTGAAGCTTTCTTT. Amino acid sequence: CASSLDGRVNTEAFF.

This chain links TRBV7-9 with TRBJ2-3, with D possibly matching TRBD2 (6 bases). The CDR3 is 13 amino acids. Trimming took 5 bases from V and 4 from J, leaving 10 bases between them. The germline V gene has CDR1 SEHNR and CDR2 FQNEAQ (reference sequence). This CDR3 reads CASSKTGADTQYF. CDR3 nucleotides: TGTGCCAGCAGCAAAACGGGGGCAGATACGCAGTATTTT.

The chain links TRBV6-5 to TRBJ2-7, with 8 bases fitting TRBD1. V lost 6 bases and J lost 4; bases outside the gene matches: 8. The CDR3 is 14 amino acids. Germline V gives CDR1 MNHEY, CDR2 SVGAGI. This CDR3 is CASSLRQGAYEQYF. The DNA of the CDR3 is TGTGCCAGCAGCCTAAGGCAGGGGGCTTACGAGCAGTACTTC.

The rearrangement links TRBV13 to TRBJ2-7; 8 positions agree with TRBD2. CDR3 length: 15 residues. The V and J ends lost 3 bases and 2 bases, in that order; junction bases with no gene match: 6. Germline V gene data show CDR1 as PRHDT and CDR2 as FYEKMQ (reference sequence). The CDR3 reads CASSFVAGPTYEQYF. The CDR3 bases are TGTGCCAGCAGCTTCGTAGCGGGACCTACCTACGAGCAGTACTTC.

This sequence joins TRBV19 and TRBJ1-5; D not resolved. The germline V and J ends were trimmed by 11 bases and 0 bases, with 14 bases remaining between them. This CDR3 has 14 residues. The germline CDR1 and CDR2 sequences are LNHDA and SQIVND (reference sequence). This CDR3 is CARVFAASNQPQHF. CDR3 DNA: TGTGCCCGAGTTTTTGCAGCTAGCAATCAGCCCCAGCATTTT.

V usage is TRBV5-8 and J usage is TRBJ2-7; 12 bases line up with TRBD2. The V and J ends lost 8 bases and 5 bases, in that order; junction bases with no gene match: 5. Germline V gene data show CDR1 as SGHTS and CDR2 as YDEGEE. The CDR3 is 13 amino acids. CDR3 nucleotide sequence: TGTGCCAGTCGACTAGCGGGAGACCACGAGCAGTACTTC. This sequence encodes CASRLAGDHEQYF.

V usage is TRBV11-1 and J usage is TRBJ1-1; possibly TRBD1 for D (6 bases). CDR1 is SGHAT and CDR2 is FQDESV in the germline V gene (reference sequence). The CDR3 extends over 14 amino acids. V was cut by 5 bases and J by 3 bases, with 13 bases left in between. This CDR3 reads CASSREGVDTEAFF. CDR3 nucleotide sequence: TGTGCCAGCAGCCGTGAGGGGGTGGACACTGAAGCTTTCTTT.

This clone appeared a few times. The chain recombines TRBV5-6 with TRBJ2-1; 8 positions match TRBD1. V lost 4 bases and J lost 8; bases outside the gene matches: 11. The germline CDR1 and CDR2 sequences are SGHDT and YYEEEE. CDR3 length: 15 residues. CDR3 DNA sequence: TGTGCCAGCAGCCCCGGACAGGGAGGAATGGATGAGCAGTTCTTC. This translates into CASSPGQGGMDEQFF.

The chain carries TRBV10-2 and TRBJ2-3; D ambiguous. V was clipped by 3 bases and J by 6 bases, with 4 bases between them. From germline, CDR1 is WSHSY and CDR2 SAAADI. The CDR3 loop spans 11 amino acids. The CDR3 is CASSDRDTQYF. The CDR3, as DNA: TGCGCCAGCAGTGACAGGGATACGCAGTATTTT.

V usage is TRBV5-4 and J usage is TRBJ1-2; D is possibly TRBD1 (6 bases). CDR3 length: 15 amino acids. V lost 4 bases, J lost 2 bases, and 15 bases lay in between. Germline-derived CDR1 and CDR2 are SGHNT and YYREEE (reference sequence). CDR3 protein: CASSQVRGGNYGYTF. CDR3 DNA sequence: TGTGCCAGCAGCCAAGTGCGGGGGGGCAACTATGGCTACACCTTC.

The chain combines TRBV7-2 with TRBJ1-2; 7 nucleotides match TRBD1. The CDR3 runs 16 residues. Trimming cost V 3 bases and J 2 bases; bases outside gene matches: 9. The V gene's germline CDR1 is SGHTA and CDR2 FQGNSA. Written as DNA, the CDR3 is TGTGCCAGCAGCTTTCGACAGGGCTTTCGAAACTATGGCTACACCTTC. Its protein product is CASSFRQGFRNYGYTF. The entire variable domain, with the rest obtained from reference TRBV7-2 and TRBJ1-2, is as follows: GAGVSQSPSNKVTEKGKDVELRCDPISGHTALYWYRQSLGQGLEFLIYFQGNSAPDKSGLPSDRFSAERTGGSVSTLTIQRTQQEDSAVYLCASSFRQGFRNYGYTFGSGTRLTVV.

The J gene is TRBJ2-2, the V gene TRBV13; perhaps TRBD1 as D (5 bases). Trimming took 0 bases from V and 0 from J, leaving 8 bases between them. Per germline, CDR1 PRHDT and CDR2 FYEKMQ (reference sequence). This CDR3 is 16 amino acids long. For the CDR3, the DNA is TGTGCCAGCAGCTTAGGGGCAGGGACGAACACCGGGGAGCTGTTTTTT. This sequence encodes CASSLGAGTNTGELFF.

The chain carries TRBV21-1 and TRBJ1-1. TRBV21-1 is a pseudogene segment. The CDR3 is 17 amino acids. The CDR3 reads CASSKGQSIIWARQAFF. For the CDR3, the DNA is TGTGCCAGCAGCAAAGGCCAGAGTATTATTTGGGCTAGGCAAGCTTTCTTT.

The CDR3 spells CASWEGSSYNSPLHF. CDR3 coding DNA: TGTGCCAGCTGGGAGGGTAGCTCCTATAATTCACCCCTCCACTTT. The rearrangement joins TRBV25-1 to TRBJ1-6; no definite D call. Germline CDR1 reads MGHDK; CDR2 reads SYGVNS. The CDR3 contains 15 residues. V was trimmed by 8 bases and J by 0 bases, leaving 11 bases between them.

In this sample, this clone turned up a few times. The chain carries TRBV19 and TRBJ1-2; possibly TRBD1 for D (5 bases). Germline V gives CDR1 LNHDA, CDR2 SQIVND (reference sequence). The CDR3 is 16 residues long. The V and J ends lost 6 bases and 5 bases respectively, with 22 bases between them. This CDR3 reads CASRETGPDLSYGYTF. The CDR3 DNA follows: TGTGCCAGTAGGGAAACAGGCCCCGACTTAAGTTATGGCTACACCTTC.

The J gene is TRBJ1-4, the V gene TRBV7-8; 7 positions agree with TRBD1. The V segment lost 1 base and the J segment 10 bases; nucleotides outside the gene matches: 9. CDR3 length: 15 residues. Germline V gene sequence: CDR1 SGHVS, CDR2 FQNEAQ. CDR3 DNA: TGTGCCAGCAGCTTAGATGGCAGGACAGGAGGAAAACTGTTTTTT. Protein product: CASSLDGRTGGKLFF. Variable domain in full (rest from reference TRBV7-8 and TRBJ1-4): GAGVSQSPRYKVAKRGQDVALRCDPISGHVSLFWYQQALGQGPEFLTYFQNEAQLDKSGLPSDRFFAERPEGSVSTLKIQRTQQEDSAVYLCASSLDGRTGGKLFFGSGTQLSVL.

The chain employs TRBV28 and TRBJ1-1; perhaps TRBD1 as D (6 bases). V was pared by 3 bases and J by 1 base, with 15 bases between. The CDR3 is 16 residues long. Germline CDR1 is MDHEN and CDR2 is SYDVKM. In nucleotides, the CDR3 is TGTGCCAGCAGTTTGGGGACAAATGGGTGGAACACTGAAGCTTTCTTT. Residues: CASSLGTNGWNTEAFF.

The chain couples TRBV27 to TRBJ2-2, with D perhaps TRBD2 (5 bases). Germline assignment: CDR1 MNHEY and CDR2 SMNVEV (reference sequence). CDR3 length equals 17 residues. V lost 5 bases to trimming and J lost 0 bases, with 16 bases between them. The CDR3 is CASSLPRGRANTGELFF. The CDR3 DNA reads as TGTGCCAGCAGTCTCCCCCGCGGGCGGGCGAACACCGGGGAGCTGTTTTTT.

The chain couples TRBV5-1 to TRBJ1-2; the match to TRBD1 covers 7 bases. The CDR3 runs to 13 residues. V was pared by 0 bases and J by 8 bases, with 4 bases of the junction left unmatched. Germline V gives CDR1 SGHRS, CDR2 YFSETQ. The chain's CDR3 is CASSLGQGDGYTF. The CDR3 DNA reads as TGCGCCAGCAGCTTGGGGCAGGGGGACGGCTACACCTTC.

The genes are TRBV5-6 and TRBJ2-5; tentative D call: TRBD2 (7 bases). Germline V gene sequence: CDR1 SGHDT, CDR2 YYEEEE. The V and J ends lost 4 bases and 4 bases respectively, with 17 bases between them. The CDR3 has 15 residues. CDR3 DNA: TGTGCCAGCAGCCCCCCCGGGGGGCTAGTAGAGACCCAGTACTTC. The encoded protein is CASSPPGGLVETQYF.

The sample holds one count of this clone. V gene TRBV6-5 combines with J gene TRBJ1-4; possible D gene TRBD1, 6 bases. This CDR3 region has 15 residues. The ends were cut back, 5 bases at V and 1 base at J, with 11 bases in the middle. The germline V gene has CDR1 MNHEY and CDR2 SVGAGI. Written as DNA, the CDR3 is TGTGCCAGCAGTGTCTCGACAGGAACTAATGAAAAACTGTTTTTT. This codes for CASSVSTGTNEKLFF.